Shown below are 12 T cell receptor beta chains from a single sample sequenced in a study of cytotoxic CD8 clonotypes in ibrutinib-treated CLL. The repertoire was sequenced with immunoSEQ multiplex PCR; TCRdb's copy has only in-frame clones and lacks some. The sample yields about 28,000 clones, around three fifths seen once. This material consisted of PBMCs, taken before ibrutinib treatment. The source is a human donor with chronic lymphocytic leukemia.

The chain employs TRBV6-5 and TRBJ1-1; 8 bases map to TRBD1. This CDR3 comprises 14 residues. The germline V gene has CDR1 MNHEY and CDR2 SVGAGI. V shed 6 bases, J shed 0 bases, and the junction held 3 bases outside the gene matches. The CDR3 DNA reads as TGTGCCAGCAGGGAGACAGGGGTGAACACTGAAGCTTTCTTT. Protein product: CASRETGVNTEAFF.

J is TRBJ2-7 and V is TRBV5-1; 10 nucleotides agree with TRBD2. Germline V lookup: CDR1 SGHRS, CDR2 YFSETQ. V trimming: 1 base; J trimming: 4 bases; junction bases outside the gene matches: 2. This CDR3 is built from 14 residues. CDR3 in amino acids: CASSLTSGTYEQYF. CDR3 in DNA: TGCGCCAGCAGCTTGACTAGCGGGACGTACGAGCAGTACTTC.

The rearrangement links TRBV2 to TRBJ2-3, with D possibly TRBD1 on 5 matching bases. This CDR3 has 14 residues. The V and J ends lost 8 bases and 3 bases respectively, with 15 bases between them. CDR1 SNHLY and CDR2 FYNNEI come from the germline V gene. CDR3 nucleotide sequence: TGTGCCAGCCGTCGGAGACAGACAACAGATACGCAGTATTTT. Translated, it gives CASRRRQTTDTQYF.

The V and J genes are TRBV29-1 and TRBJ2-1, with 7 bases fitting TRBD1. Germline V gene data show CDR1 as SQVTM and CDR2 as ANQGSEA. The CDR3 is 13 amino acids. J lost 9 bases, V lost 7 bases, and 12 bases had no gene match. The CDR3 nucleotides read TGCAGCGACCGTAAGACAGGGATCGGTGAGCAGTTCTTC. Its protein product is CSDRKTGIGEQFF.

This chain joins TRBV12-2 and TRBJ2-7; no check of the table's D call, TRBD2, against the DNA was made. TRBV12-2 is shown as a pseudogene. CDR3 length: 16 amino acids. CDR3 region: CASRQPLREGQVEQYF. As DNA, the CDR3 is TGTGCAAGTCGCCAACCGTTGCGGGAGGGCCAGGTCGAGCAGTACTTC.

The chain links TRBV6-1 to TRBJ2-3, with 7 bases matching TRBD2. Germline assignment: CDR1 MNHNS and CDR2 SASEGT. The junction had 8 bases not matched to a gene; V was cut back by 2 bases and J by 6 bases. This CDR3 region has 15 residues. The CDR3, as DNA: TGTGCCAGCAGTGAATGGGAGGGGACTTCGGATACGCAGTATTTT. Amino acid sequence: CASSEWEGTSDTQYF.

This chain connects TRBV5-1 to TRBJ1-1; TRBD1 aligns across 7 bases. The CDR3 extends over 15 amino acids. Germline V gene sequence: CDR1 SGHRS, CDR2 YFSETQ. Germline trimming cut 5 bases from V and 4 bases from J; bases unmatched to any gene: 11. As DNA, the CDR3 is TGCGCCAGCAGGGACAGGCTCGAGGGGAGCACTGAAGCTTTCTTT. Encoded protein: CASRDRLEGSTEAFF.

CDR3 nucleotides: TGTGCCAGCAGTTCCCTACTTATCGGGGAGCTGTTTTTT. Encoded protein: CASSSLLIGELFF. This sequence joins TRBV27 and TRBJ2-2; no firm D call. Per the germline V gene, CDR1 is MNHEY and CDR2 is SMNVEV (reference sequence). With 4 bases removed from V and 7 bases from J, the gap between germline ends came to 10 bases. There are 13 residues in the CDR3.

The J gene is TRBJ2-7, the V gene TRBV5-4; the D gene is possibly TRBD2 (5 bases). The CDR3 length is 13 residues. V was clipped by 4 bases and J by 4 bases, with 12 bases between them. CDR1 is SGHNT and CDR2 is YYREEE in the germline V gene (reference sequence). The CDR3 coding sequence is TGTGCCAGCAGCCCCTCGGGATCGTACGAGCAGTACTTC. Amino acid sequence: CASSPSGSYEQYF.

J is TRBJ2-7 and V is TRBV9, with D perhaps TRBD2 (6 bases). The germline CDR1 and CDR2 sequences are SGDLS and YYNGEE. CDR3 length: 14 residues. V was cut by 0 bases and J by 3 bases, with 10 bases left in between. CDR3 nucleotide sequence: TGTGCCAGCAGCGTAGGTGGAGGGTTCTACGAGCAGTACTTC. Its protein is CASSVGGGFYEQYF. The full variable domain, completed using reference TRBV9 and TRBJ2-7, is DSGVTQTPKHLITATGQRVTLRCSPRSGDLSVYWYQQSLDQGLQFLIQYYNGEERAKGNILERFSAQQFPDLHSELNLSSLELGDSALYFCASSVGGGFYEQYFGPGTRLTVT.

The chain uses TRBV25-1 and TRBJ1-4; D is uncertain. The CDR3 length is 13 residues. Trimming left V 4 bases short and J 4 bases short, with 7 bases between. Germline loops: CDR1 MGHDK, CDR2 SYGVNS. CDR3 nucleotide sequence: TGTGCCAGCAGTGGGCCGTATAATGAAAAACTGTTTTTT. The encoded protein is CASSGPYNEKLFF.

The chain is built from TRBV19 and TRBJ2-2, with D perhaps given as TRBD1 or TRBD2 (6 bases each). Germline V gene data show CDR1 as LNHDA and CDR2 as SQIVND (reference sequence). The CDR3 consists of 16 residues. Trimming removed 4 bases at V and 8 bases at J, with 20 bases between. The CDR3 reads CASSRRLGGLEGELFF. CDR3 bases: TGTGCCAGTAGTAGGAGACTAGGGGGTCTAGAAGGGGAGCTGTTTTTT. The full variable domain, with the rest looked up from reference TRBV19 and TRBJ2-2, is DGGITQSPKYLFRKEGQNVTLSCEQNLNHDAMYWYRQDPGQGLRLIYYSQIVNDFQKGDIAEGYSVSREKKESFPLTVTSAQKNPTAFYLCASSRRLGGLEGELFFGEGSRLTVL.